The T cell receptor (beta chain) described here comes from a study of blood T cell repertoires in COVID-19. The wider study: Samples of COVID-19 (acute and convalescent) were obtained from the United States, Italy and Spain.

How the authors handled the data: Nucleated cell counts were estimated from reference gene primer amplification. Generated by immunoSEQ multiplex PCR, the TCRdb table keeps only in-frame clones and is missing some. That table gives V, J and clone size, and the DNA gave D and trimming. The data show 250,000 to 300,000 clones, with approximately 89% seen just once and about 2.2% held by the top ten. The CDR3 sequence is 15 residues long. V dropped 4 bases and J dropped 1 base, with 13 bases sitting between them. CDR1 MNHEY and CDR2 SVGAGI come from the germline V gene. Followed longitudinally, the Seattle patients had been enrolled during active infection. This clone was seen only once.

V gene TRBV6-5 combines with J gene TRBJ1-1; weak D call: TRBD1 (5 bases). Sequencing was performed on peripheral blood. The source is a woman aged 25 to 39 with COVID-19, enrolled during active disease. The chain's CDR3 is CASSLMRQGNTEAFF. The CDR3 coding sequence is TGTGCCAGCAGTTTAATGCGGCAGGGGAACACTGAAGCTTTCTTT.